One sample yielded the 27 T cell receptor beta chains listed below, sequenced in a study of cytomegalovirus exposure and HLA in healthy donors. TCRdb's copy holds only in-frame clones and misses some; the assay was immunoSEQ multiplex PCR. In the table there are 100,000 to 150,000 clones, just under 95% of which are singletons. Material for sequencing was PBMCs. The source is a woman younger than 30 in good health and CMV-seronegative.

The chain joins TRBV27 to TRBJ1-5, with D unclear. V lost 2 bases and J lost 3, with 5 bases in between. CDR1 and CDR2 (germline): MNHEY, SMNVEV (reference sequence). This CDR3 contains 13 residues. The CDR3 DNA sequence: TGTGCCAGCAGTTTACAGGCCAATCAGCCCCAGCATTTT. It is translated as CASSLQANQPQHF.

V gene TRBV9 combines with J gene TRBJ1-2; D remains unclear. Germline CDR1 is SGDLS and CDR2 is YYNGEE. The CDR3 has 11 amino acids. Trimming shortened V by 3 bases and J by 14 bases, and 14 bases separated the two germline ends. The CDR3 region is CASSALLSLTF. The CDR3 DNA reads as TGTGCCAGCAGCGCCCTGCTATCTTTAACCTTC.

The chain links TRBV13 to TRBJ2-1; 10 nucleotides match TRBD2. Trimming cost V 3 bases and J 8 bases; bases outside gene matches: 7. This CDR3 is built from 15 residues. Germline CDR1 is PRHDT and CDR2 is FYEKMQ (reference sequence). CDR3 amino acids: CASSFRLAGVHEQFF. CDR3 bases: TGTGCCAGCAGCTTTCGTCTAGCGGGAGTCCATGAGCAGTTCTTC.

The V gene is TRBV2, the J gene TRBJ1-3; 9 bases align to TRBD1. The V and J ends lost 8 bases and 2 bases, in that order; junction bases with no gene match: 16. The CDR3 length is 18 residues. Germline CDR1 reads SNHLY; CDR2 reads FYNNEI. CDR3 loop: CASRGQGRLDLPGNTIYF. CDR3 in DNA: TGTGCCAGCCGGGGACAGGGCAGACTTGACCTTCCTGGAAACACCATATATTTT.

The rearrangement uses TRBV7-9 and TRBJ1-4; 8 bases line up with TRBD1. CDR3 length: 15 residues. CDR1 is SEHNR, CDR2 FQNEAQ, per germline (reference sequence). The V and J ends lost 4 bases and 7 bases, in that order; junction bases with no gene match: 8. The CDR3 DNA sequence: TGTGCCAGCAGCTCGACAGGGGATGTGAGTGAAAAACTGTTTTTT. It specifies CASSSTGDVSEKLFF.

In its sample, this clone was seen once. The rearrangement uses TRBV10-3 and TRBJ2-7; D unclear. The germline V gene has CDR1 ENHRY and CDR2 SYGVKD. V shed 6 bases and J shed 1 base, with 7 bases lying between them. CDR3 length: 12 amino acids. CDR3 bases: TGTGCCATCAGCTCCGGGTCCTACGAGCAGTACTTC. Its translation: CAISSGSYEQYF.

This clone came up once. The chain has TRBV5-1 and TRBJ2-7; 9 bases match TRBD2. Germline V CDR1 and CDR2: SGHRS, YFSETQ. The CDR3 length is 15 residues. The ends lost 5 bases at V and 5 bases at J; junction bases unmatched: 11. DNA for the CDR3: TGCGCCAGCAGAAGGATAGCGGGAGACATGGACGAGCAGTACTTC. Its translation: CASRRIAGDMDEQYF. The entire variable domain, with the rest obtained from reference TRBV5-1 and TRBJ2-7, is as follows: KAGVTQTPRYLIKTRGQQVTLSCSPISGHRSVSWYQQTPGQGLQFLFEYFSETQRNKGNFPGRFSGRQFSNSRSEMNVSTLELGDSALYLCASRRIAGDMDEQYFGPGTRLTVT.

CDR3 nucleotides: TGTGCCAGCAGCAACGGACTAGCCTACAATGAGCAGTTCTTC. Its translation: CASSNGLAYNEQFF. The rearrangement joins TRBV5-8 to TRBJ2-1; 7 bases are shared with TRBD2. The CDR3 is 14 residues long. Germline values: CDR1 SGHTS, CDR2 YDEGEE. J was trimmed by 2 bases and V by 4 bases; bases with no gene match: 3.

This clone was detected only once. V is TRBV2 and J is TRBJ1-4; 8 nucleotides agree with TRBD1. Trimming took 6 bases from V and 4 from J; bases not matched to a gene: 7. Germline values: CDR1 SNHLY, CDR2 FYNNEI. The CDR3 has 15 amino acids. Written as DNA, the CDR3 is TGTGCCAGCAGGGTACAGGGGGTGAATAATGAAAAACTGTTTTTT. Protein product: CASRVQGVNNEKLFF. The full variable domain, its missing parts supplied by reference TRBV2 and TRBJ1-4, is EPEVTQTPSHQVTQMGQEVILRCVPISNHLYFYWYRQILGQKVEFLVSFYNNEISEKSEIFDDQFSVERPDGSNFTLKIRSTKLEDSAMYFCASRVQGVNNEKLFFGSGTQLSVL.

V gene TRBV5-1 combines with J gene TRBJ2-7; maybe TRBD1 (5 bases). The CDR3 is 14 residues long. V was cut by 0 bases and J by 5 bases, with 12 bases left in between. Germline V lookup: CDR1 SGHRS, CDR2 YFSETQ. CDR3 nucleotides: TGCGCCAGCAGCTTGGGAGACAGACGAGACGAGCAGTACTTC. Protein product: CASSLGDRRDEQYF.

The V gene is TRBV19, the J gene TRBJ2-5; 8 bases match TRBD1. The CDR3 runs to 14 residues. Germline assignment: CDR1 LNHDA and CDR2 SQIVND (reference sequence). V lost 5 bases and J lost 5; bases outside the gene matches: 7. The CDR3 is CASSRGQGWETQYF. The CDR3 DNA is TGTGCCAGTAGTCGCGGACAGGGATGGGAGACCCAGTACTTC.

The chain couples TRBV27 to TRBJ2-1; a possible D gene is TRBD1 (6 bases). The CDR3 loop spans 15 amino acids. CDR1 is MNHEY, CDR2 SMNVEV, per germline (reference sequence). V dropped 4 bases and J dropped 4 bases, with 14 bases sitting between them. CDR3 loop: CASSSGTLYYNEQFF. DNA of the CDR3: TGTGCCAGCAGTTCCGGGACACTCTATTACAATGAGCAGTTCTTC.

CDR3 loop: CASSEFGTEAFF. In DNA, the CDR3 is TGCGCCAGCAGTGAGTTCGGCACTGAAGCTTTCTTT. The chain couples TRBV10-2 to TRBJ1-1; D call uncertain. Deletions cut 1 base from V and 4 bases from J, with 4 bases between. Germline-derived CDR1 and CDR2 are WSHSY and SAAADI. The CDR3 sequence is 12 residues long.

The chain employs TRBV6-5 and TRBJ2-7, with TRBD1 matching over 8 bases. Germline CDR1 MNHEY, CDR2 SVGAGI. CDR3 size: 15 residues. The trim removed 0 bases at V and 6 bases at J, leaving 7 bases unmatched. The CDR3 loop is CASSYSTGGGSEQYF. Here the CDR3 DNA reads TGTGCCAGCAGTTACTCTACAGGGGGAGGAAGCGAGCAGTACTTC.

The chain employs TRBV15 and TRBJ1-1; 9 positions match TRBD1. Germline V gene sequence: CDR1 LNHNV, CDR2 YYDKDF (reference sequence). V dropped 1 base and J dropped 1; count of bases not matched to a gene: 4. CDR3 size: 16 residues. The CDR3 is CATSRAMGQGNTEAFF. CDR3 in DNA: TGTGCCACCAGCAGAGCAATGGGACAGGGGAACACTGAAGCTTTCTTT.

This chain's CDR3 is CASSPGTGPNQPQHF. The CDR3 region has the DNA TGTGCCAGCTCACCGGGGACAGGGCCAAATCAGCCCCAGCATTTT. This chain uses TRBV18 with TRBJ1-5; the match to TRBD1 covers 9 bases. J gave up 4 bases and V 3 bases, and 4 bases lay outside the gene matches. The germline V gene encodes CDR1 KGHSH and CDR2 LQKENI. The CDR3 contains 15 residues.

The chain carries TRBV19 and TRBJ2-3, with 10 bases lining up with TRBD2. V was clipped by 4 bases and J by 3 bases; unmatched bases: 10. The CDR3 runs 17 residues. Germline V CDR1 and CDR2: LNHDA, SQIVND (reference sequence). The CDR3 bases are TGTGCCAGTAGTAAGGAAACTAGCGGGGCAATTACAGATACGCAGTATTTT. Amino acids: CASSKETSGAITDTQYF.

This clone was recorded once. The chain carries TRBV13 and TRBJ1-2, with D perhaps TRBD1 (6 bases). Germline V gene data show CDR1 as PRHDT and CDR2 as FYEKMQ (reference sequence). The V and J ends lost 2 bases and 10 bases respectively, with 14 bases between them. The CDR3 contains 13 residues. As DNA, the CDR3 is TGTGCCAGCAGCTTACAGCGACAGGCACCCTACACCTTC. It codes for CASSLQRQAPYTF.

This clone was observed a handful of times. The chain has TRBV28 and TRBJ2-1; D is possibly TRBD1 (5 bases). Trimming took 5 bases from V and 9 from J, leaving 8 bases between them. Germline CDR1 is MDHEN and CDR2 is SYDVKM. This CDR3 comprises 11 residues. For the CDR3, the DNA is TGTGCCAGCAGTGGGGCCTCTGAGCAGTTCTTC. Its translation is CASSGASEQFF.

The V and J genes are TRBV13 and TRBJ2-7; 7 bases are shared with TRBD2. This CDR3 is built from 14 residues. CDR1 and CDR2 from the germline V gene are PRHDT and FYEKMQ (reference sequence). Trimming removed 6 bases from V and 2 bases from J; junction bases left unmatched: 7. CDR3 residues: CASRYGGRAYEQYF. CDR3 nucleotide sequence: TGTGCCAGCAGGTACGGGGGGAGGGCCTACGAGCAGTACTTC.

The CDR3 is CASSYTGTGERETQYF. CDR3 DNA: TGTGCCAGCAGTTATACCGGGACAGGGGAACGCGAGACCCAGTACTTC. The chain uses TRBV6-6 and TRBJ2-5, with 10 nucleotides matching TRBD1. CDR3 length equals 16 residues. Looked up from germline, CDR1 is MNHNY and CDR2 is SVGAGI (reference sequence). V trimming: 3 bases; J trimming: 5 bases; junction bases outside the gene matches: 9.

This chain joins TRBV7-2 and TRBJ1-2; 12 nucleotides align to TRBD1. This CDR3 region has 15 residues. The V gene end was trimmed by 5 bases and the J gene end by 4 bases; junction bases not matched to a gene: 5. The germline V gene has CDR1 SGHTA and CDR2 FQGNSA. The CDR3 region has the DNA TGTGCCAGCAGCACGGGACAGGGGGCAAGCTATGGCTACACCTTC. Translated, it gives CASSTGQGASYGYTF.

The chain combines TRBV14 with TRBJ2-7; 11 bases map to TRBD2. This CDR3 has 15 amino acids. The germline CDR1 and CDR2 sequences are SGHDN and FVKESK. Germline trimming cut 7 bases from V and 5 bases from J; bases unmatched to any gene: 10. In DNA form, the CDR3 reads TGTGCCAGCACCACTTTAGCGGGAGGGCCTAACGAGCAGTACTTC. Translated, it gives CASTTLAGGPNEQYF.

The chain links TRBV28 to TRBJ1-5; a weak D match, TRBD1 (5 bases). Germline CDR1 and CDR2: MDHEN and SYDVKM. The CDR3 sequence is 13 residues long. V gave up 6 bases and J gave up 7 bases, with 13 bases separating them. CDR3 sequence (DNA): TGTGCCAGCAGATGGGGGGGAGAGCAGCCCCAGCATTTT. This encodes CASRWGGEQPQHF.

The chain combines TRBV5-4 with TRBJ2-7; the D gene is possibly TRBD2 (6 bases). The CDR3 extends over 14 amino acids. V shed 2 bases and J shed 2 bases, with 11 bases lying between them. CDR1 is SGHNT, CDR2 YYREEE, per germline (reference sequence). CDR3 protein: CASSLWEDAYEQYF. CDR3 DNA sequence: TGTGCCAGCAGCTTATGGGAGGACGCCTACGAGCAGTACTTC. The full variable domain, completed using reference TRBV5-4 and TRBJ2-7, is ETGVTQSPTHLIKTRGQQVTLRCSSQSGHNTVSWYQQALGQGPQFIFQYYREEENGRGNFPPRFSGLQFPNYSSELNVNALELDDSALYLCASSLWEDAYEQYFGPGTRLTVT.

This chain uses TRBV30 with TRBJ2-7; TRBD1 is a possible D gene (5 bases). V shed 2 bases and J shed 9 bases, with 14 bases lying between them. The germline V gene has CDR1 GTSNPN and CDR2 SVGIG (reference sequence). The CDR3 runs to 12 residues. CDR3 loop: CAWSPFGAGQYF. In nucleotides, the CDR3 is TGTGCCTGGAGTCCTTTTGGGGCTGGGCAGTACTTC.

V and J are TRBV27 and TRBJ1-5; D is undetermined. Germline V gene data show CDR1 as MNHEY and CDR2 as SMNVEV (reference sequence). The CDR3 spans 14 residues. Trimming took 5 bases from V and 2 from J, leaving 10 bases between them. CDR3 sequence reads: CASSPIGGNQPQHF. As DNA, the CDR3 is TGTGCCAGCAGTCCCATCGGGGGCAATCAGCCCCAGCATTTT.